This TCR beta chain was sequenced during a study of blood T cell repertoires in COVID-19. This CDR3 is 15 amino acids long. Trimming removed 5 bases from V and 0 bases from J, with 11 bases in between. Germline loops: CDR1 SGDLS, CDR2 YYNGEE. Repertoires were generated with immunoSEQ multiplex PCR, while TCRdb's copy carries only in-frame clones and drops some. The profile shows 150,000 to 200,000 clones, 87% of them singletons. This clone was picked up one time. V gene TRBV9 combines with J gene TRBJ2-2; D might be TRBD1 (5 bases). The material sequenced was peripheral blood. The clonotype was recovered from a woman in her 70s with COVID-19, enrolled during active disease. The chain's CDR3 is CASRTDTPNTGELFF. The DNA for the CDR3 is TGTGCCAGCAGGACGGACACCCCGAACACCGGGGAGCTGTTTTTT.